This T cell receptor (beta chain) is drawn from a study of OX40 agonist ivuxolimab in advanced cancers. In terms of the full investigation: Ivuxolimab was a fully human IgG2 agonistic monoclonal antibody targeting the costimulatory receptor OX40 (CD134). Patients were allowed to have had prior anti-PD-1, anti-PD-L1 or anti-CTLA-4 therapy, and approximately 40% of the dose-escalation patients had been treated with checkpoint inhibitors. Three dose-escalation patients achieved partial responses, one with hepatocellular carcinoma and two with cutaneous melanoma. The paper reports the monotherapy dose-escalation portion (N of about 50 patients) of the phase I ivuxolimab trial. Among the approximately 54 dose-escalation patients, some 20 had hepatocellular carcinoma, about 15 melanoma, 9 renal cell carcinoma and 9 head and neck cancer. The point of sequencing TCRbeta in the periphery was to test whether ivuxolimab changed TCR sequence diversity and drove clonal T-cell expansion. The dose-escalation cohort was about 83% male with a mean age of about 60 years, ranging from roughly 20 to 80. Intravenous ivuxolimab was administered to patients every 2 weeks at six dose levels: 0.01, 0.1, 0.3, 1.5, 3 and 10 mg/kg.

V drops 1 base and J drops 10 bases, leaving 11 bases in between. From a lookup of the germline V gene, CDR1 and CDR2 are MNHNS and SASEGT. From the cysteine through the phenylalanine, the CDR3 covers 14 amino acids. Only CDR3 DNA remains: 42 bases, in frame from the first base. Genomic DNA was isolated from the sorted cells so that the TCRbeta CDR3 region could be sequenced. The immunoSEQ Assay was used for sequencing of TCRbeta CDR3 regions. Here the immuneACCESS table is served through TCRdb, limited to in-frame sequences with V and J called. Missing clones are a known gap in these copies; in checked studies unresolved V genes cover under half, and the rest lacks a known reason. The sample data list over 90,000 clones, and around 94% of these were observed just once. Less than 0.2% of the sample goes to the ten largest clones. General conclusions and limits of the study: In the 0.1-3.0 mg/kg groups, partial responders had among the lowest normalized peripheral clonal expansion, particularly in CD8+ T cells. Low levels of normalized T-cell clonal expansion were also shown by some nonresponding patients. At doses from 0.1 to 3.0 mg/kg, clonal expansion was seen in both CD4+ and CD8+ blood T cells between baseline and week 6. After ivuxolimab, expanded clones were on average more numerous among CD8+ T cells than among CD4+ T cells. The antigen specificity of the peripheral T cells that underwent clonal expansion was not determined.

As concerns this clone: The target of this receptor is not known. The sample holds no much larger clone one base away, and base qualities are not on file.

Patients with autoimmune disease history or receiving systemic immunosuppression were excluded from the trial. Peripheral blood for TCR sequencing was collected from all dose cohorts at baseline, on cycle 4 day 1, and on cycle 7 day 1. The samples were drawn from a first-in-human, open-label, multicenter phase I dose-escalation trial of ivuxolimab. Adults with locally advanced or metastatic melanoma, renal cell carcinoma, hepatocellular carcinoma or head and neck squamous cell carcinoma were enrolled in the trial. Before TCR sequencing, CD4+ and CD8+ T cells were separately sorted from peripheral blood.

The input for sequencing was CD4+ or CD8+ T cells sorted from blood, taken in a trial of the OX40 agonist ivuxolimab. This sequence originates from an adult with an advanced solid tumor such as melanoma, head and neck, liver or kidney cancer. The rearranged chain carries TRBV6-1 and TRBJ1-6, with the D gene call left open. The bases are TGTGCCAGCAGTGAAGAAGGCAGAACCTCACCCCTCCACTTT. This yields the protein CASSEEGRTSPLHF.